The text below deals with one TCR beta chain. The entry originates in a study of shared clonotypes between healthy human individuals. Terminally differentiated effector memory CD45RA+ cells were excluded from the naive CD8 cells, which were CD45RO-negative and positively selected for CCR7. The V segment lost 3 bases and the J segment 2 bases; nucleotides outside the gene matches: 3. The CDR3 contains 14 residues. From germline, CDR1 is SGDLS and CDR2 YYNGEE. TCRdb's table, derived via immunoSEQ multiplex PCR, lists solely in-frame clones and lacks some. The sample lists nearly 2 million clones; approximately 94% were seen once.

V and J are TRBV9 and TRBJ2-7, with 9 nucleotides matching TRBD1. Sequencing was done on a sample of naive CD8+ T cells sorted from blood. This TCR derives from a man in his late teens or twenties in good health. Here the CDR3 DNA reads TGTGCCAGCAGCGCCACAGGGGGCACCTACGAGCAGTACTTC. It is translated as CASSATGGTYEQYF.